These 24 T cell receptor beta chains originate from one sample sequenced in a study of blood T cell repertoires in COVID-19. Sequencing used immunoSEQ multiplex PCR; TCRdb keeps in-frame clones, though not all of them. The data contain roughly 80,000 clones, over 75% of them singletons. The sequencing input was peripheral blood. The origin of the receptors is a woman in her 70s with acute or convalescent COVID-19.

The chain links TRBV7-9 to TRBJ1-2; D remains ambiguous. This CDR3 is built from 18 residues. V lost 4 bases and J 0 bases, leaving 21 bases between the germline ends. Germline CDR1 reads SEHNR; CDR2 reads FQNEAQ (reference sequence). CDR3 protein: CASSSSGVSGTTNYGYTF. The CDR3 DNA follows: TGTGCCAGCAGCTCTAGTGGGGTTAGCGGTACTACTAACTATGGCTACACCTTC.

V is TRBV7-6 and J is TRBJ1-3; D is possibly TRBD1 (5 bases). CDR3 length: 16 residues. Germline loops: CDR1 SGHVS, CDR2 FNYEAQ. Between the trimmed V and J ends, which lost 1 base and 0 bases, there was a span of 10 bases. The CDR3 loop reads CASSLEGARSGNTIYF. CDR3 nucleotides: TGTGCCAGCAGCTTAGAAGGGGCCCGCTCTGGAAACACCATATATTTT.

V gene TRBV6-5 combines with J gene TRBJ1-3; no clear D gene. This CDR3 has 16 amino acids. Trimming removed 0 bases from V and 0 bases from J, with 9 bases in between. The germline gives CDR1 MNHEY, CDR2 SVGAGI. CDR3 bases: TGTGCCAGCAGTTACTCGGGAGGTGGCTCTGGAAACACCATATATTTT. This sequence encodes CASSYSGGGSGNTIYF.

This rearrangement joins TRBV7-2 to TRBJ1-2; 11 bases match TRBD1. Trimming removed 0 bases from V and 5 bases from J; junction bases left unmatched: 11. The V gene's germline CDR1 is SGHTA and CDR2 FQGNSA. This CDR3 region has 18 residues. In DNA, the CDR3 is TGTGCCAGCAGCTTAGCGGGGGGACAGGGGGGTATTGGGTATGGCTACACCTTC. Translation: CASSLAGGQGGIGYGYTF.

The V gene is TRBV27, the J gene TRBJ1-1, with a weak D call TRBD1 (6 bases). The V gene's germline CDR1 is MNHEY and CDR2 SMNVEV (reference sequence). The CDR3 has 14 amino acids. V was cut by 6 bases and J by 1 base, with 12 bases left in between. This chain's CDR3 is CASSFNRENTEAFF. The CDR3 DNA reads TGTGCCAGCAGCTTCAACAGGGAGAACACTGAAGCTTTCTTT.

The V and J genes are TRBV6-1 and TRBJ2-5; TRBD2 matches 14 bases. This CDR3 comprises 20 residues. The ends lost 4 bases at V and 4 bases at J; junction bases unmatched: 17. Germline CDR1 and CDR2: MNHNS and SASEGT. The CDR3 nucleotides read TGTGCCAGCAGTGGTAGACCCGGGACTAGCGGGAGAGATTATAGAGAGACCCAGTACTTC. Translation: CASSGRPGTSGRDYRETQYF.

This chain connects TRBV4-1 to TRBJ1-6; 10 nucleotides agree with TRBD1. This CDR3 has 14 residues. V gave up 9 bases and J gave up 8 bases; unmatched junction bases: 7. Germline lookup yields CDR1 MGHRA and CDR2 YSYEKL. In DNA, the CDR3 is TGCGCCAGTCAACCGGGACAGGGGTATTCACCCCTCCACTTT. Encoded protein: CASQPGQGYSPLHF.

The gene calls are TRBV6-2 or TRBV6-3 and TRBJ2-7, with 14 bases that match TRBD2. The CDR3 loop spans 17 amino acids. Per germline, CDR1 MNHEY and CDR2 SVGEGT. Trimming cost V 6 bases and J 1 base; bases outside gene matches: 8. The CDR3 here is CASSATSGRAGSYEQYV. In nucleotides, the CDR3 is TGTGCCAGCAGCGCGACTAGCGGGAGGGCCGGGTCCTACGAGCAGTACGTC.

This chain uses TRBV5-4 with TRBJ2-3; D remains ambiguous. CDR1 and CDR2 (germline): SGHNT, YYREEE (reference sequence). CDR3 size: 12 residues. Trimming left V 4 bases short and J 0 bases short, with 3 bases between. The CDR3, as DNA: TGTGCCAGCAGCCCTAGCACAGATACGCAGTATTTT. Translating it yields CASSPSTDTQYF.

The CDR3 loop is CASRRDRSINTGELFF. The DNA for the CDR3 is TGTGCCAGCAGACGAGACAGATCCATTAACACCGGGGAGCTGTTTTTT. The V call is TRBV7-6, the J call TRBJ2-2, with D maybe TRBD1 (5 bases). The CDR3 totals 16 residues. Between the trimmed V and J ends, which lost 6 bases and 2 bases, there was a span of 16 bases. The germline CDR1 and CDR2 sequences are SGHVS and FNYEAQ.

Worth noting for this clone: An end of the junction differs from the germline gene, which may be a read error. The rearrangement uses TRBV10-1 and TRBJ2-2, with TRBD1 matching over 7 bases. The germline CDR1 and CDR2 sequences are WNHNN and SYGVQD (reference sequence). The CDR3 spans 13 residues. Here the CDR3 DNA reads TGCGCCAGCAGTCTAGGGGGCACCGGGGAGCTGCTTTTT. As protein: CASSLGGTGELLF.

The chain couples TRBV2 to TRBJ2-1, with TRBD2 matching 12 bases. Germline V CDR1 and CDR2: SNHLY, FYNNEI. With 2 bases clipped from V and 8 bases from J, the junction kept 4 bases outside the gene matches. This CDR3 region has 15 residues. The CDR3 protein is CASSELAGGLYEQFF. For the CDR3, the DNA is TGTGCCAGCAGTGAACTAGCGGGGGGGCTCTATGAGCAGTTCTTC.

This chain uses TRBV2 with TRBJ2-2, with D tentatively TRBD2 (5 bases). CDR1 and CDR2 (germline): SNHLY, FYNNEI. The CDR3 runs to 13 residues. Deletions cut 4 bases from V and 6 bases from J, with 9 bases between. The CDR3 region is CASSARDPGELFF. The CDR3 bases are TGTGCCAGCAGTGCCCGGGATCCCGGGGAGCTGTTTTTT. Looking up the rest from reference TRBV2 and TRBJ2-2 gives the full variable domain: EPEVTQTPSHQVTQMGQEVILRCVPISNHLYFYWYRQILGQKVEFLVSFYNNEISEKSEIFDDQFSVERPDGSNFTLKIRSTKLEDSAMYFCASSARDPGELFFGEGSRLTVL.

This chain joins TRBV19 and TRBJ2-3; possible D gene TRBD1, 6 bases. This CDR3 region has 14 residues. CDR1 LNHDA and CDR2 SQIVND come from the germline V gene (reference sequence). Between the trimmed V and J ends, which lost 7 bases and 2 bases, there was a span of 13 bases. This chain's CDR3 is CASKYREHTDTQYF. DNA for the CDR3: TGTGCCAGTAAATACAGGGAACACACAGATACGCAGTATTTT.

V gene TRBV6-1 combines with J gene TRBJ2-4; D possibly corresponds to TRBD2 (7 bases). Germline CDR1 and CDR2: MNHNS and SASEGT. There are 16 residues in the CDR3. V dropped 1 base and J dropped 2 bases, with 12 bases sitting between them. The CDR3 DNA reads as TGTGCCAGCAGTGAAGTAGGGGGGGCATCCAAAAACATTCAGTACTTC. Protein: CASSEVGGASKNIQYF.

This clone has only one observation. The CDR3 is CASSPGTGFFGYTF. The CDR3 DNA sequence: TGTGCCAGTAGTCCCGGGACAGGCTTTTTTGGCTACACCTTC. The chain has TRBV19 and TRBJ1-2; 8 nucleotides agree with TRBD1. This CDR3 contains 14 residues. Trimming at V came to 5 bases and at J to 7 bases, leaving 9 bases not matched to a gene. Germline assignment: CDR1 LNHDA and CDR2 SQIVND (reference sequence).

The CDR3 DNA reads TGTGCCAGCAGCGGGGGACAGGGGGAAGGCTATGGCTACACCTTC. Encoded protein: CASSGGQGEGYGYTF. This rearrangement joins TRBV5-4 to TRBJ1-2, with 11 bases lining up with TRBD1. With 4 bases clipped from V and 4 bases from J, the junction kept 6 bases outside the gene matches. Per germline, CDR1 SGHNT and CDR2 YYREEE (reference sequence). This CDR3 is 15 amino acids long.

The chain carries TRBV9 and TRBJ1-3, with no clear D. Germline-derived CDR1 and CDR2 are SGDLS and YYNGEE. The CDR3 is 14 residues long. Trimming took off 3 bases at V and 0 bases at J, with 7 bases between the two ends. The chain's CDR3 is CASSDSDSGNTIYF. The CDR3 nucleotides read TGTGCCAGCAGCGACAGTGACTCTGGAAACACCATATATTTT. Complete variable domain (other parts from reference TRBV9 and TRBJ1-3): DSGVTQTPKHLITATGQRVTLRCSPRSGDLSVYWYQQSLDQGLQFLIQYYNGEERAKGNILERFSAQQFPDLHSELNLSSLELGDSALYFCASSDSDSGNTIYFGEGSWLTVV.

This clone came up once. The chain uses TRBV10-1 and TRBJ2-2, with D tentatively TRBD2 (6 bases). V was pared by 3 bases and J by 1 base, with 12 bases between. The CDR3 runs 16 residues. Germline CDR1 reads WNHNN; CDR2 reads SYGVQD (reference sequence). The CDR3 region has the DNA TGCGCCAGCAGTGAAAGTCGGGGAGGGAACACCGGGGAGCTGTTTTTT. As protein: CASSESRGGNTGELFF.

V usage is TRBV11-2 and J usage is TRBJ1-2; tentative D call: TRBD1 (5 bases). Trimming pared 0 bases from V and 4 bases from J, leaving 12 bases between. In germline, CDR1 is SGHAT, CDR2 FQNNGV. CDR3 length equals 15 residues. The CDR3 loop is CASSLDPGIIYGYTF. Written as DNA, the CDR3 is TGTGCCAGCAGCTTAGACCCAGGGATTATCTATGGCTACACCTTC.

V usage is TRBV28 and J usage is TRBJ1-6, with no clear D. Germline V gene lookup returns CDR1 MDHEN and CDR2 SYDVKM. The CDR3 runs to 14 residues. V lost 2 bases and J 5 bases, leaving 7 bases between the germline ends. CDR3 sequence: CASSLIQDNSPLHF. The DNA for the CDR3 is TGTGCCAGCAGTTTAATTCAGGATAATTCACCCCTCCACTTT. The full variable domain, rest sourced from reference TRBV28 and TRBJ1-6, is DVKVTQSSRYLVKRTGEKVFLECVQDMDHENMFWYRQDPGLGLRLIYFSYDVKMKEKGDIPEGYSVSREKKERFSLILESASTNQTSMYLCASSLIQDNSPLHFGNGTRLTVT.

Here the CDR3 DNA reads TGTGCCAGCTCACGGGCAGACAGGGAAGGCACTGAAGCTTTCTTT. Translated: CASSRADREGTEAFF. The V call is TRBV18, the J call TRBJ1-1, with TRBD1 matching over 7 bases. Trimming removed 4 bases from V and 4 bases from J; junction bases left unmatched: 9. Germline CDR1 KGHSH, CDR2 LQKENI. This CDR3 is 15 amino acids long.

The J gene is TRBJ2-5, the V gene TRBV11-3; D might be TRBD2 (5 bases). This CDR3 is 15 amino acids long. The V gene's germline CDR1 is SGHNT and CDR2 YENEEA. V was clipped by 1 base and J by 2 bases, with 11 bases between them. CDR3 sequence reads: CASSLGRTRQETQYF. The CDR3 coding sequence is TGTGCCAGCAGCTTAGGTAGAACTAGACAAGAGACCCAGTACTTC.

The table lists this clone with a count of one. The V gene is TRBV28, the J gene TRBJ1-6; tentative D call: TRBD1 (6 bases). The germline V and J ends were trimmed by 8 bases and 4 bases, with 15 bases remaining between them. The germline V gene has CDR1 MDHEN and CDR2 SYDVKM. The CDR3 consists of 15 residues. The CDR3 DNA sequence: TGTGCCAGCGCACTCAGGGGACCTTATAATTCACCCCTCCACTTT. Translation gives CASALRGPYNSPLHF.